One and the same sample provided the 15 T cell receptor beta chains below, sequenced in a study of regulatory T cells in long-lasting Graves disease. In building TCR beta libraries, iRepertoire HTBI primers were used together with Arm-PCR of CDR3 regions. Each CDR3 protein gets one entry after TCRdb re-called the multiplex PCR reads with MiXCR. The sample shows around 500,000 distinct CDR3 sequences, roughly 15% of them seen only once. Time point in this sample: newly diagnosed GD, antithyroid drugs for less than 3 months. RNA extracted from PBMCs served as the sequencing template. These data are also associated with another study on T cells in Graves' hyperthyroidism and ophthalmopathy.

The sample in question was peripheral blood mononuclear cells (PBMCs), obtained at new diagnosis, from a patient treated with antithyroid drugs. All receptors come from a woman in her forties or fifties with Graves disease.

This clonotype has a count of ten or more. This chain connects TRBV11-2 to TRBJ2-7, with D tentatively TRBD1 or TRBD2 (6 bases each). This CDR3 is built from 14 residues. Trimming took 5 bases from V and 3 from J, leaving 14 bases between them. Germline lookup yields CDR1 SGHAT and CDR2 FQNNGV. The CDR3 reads CASSRPGAGYEQYF. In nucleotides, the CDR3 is TGTGCCAGCAGCCGCCCGGGGGCGGGCTACGAGCAGTACTTC.

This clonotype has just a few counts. The chain's CDR3 is CSAGVPGKGSEAFF. The CDR3 DNA sequence: TGCAGTGCTGGAGTCCCGGGTAAAGGATCTGAAGCTTTCTTT. This chain links TRBV20-1 with TRBJ1-1, with D hard to call. The germline V gene encodes CDR1 DFQATT and CDR2 SNEGSKA (reference sequence). The CDR3 contains 14 residues. The V gene lost 5 bases and the J gene lost 6 bases, with 19 bases spanning the gap.

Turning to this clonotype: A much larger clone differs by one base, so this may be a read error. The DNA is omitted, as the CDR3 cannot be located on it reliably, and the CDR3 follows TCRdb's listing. The CDR3 reads CASSNFGQGARFF. The V gene is TRBV10-1, the J gene TRBJ2-3; the D segment call TRBD1 is taken from the table without a DNA check. Germline lookup yields CDR1 WNHNN and CDR2 SYGVQD (reference sequence). The CDR3 is 13 amino acids long, termini counted.

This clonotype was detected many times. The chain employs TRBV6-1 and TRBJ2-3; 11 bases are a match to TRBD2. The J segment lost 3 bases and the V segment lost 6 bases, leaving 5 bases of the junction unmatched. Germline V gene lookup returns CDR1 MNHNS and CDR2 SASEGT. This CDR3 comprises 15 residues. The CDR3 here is CASSNSGGATDTQYF. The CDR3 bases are TGTGCCAGCAGCAATAGCGGGGGGGCTACAGATACGCAGTATTTT.

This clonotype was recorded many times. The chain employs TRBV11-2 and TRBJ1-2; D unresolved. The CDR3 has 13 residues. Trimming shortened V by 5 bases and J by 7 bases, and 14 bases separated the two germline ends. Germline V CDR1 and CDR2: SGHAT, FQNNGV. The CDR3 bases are TGTGCCAGCAGCCCCGCCGCGGGAGGTGGCTACACCTTC. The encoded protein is CASSPAAGGGYTF.

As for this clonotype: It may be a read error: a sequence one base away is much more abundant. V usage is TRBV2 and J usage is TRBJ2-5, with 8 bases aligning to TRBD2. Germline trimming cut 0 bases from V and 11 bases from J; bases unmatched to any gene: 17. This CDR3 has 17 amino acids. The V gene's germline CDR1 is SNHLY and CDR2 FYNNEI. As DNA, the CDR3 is TGTGCCAGCAGTGAAGCCGTAGCGGGGAGCTCCTACAATGAGCAGTACTTC. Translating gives CASSEAVAGSSYNEQYF.

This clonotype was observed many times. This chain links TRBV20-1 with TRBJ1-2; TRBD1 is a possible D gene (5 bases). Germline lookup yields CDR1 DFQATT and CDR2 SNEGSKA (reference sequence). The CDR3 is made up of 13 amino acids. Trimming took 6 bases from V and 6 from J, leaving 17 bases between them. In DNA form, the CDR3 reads TGCAGTGCCCTGAGGGATGGGGCAAATGGCTACACCTTC. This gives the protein CSALRDGANGYTF.

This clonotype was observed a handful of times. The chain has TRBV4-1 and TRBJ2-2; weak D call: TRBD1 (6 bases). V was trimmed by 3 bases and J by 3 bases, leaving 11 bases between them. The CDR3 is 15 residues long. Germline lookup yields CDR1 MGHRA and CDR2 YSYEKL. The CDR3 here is CASSHLYRDTGELFF. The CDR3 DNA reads TGCGCCAGCAGCCATCTATACAGGGACACCGGGGAGCTGTTTTTT.

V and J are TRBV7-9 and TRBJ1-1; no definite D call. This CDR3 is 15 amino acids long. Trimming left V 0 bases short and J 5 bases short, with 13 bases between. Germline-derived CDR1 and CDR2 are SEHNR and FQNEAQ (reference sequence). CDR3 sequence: CASSLAGGQWTEAFF. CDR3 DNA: TGTGCCAGCAGCTTAGCGGGAGGTCAGTGGACTGAAGCTTTCTTT.

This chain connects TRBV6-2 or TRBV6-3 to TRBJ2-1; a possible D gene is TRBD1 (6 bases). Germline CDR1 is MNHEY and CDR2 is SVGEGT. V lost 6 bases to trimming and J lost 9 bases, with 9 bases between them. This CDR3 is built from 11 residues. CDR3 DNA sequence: TGTGCCAGCAGGGAAGGGGGTGAGCAGTTCTTC. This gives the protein CASREGGEQFF.

This CDR3 is CASSEGPGINYGYTF. The DNA for the CDR3 is TGTGCCAGCAGTGAAGGTCCCGGCATTAACTATGGCTACACCTTC. This chain uses TRBV25-1 with TRBJ1-2, with D unclear. Deletions cut 2 bases from V and 1 base from J, with 11 bases between. This CDR3 is 15 amino acids long. Germline V gives CDR1 MGHDK, CDR2 SYGVNS.

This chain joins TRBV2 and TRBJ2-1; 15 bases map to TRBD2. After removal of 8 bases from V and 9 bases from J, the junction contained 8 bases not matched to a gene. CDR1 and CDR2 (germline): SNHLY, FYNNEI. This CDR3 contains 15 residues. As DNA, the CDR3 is TGTGCCAGCCTTTGGACTAGCGGGGGGGCCGGTGAGCAGTTCTTC. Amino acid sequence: CASLWTSGGAGEQFF.

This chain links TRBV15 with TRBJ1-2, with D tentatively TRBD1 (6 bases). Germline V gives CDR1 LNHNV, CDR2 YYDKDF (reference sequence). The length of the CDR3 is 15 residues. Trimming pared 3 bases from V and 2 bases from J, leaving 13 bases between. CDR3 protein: CATSRIAGANYGYTF. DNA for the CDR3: TGTGCCACCAGCAGGATTGCAGGGGCGAACTATGGCTACACCTTC.

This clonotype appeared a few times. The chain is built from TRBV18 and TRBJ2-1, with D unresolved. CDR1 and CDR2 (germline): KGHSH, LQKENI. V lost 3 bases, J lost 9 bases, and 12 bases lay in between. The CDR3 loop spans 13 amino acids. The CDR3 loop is CASSPVAMGEQFF. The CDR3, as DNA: TGTGCCAGCTCACCGGTTGCCATGGGTGAGCAGTTCTTC.

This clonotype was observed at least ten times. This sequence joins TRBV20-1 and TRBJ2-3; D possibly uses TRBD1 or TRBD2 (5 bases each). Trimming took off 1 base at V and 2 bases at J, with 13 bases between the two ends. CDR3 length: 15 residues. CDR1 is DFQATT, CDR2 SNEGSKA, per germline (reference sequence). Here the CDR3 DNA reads TGCAGTGCTAGAGGGGATGGGGGACCCACAGATACGCAGTATTTT. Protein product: CSARGDGGPTDTQYF.